Shown below are 26 T cell receptor beta chains from a single sample sequenced in a study of beta chain features in type 1 diabetes. Findings and caveats of the study: Within each of all four CD4+ subsets, Type 1 diabetes patients had TCRB CDR3s that were moderately but significantly shorter.

These TCRs are of unknown antigen specificity. TCRB transcripts that were expressed got sequenced, as all of the isolated RNA had been reverse transcribed. Sequencing used immunoSEQ multiplex PCR; TCRdb keeps in-frame clones, though not all of them. This sample has roughly 400,000 clones, with about 10% found just once. The sequenced material came from central memory CD4+ T cells from blood. The receptors come from a man younger than 45 with type 1 diabetes.

There are many counts of this clone. V gene TRBV5-4 combines with J gene TRBJ2-1, with a tentative D call TRBD1 (6 bases). Germline lookup yields CDR1 SGHNT and CDR2 YYREEE (reference sequence). Deletions cut 4 bases from V and 5 bases from J, with 10 bases between. The CDR3 is 13 amino acids. CDR3 in amino acids: CASSTGQHNEQFF. The CDR3 nucleotides read TGTGCCAGCAGCACAGGACAGCACAATGAGCAGTTCTTC.

The rearrangement links TRBV19 to TRBJ2-7; 7 bases are a match to TRBD1. Germline CDR1 LNHDA, CDR2 SQIVND (reference sequence). CDR3 length equals 15 residues. The V segment lost 8 bases and the J segment 0 bases; nucleotides outside the gene matches: 10. The CDR3 loop reads CASAKTRDSSYEQYF. Written as DNA, the CDR3 is TGTGCCAGTGCCAAAACCCGGGACAGCTCCTACGAGCAGTACTTC.

This clone came up a few times. This chain joins TRBV28 and TRBJ2-6; D is unclear. The germline V and J ends were trimmed by 5 bases and 0 bases, with 11 bases remaining between them. The CDR3 has 16 amino acids. Germline-derived CDR1 and CDR2 are MDHEN and SYDVKM. The CDR3 DNA sequence: TGTGCCAGCAGTAACCTAGACACCTCTGGGGCCAACGTCCTGACTTTC. Encoded protein: CASSNLDTSGANVLTF.

The chain links TRBV4-3 to TRBJ2-1; no reliable D call. From germline, CDR1 is LGHNA and CDR2 YSLEER. V lost 0 bases and J lost 2, with 17 bases in between. The CDR3 is made up of 18 amino acids. CDR3 bases: TGCGCCAGCAGCCAAGACCCCTACCCGACTTCAACCTACAATGAGCAGTTCTTC. Amino acids: CASSQDPYPTSTYNEQFF.

This clone was seen a few times. This chain connects TRBV7-3 to TRBJ2-3; D not certain. V dropped 5 bases and J dropped 1 base, with 13 bases sitting between them. Germline CDR1 SGHTA, CDR2 FQGTGA. The CDR3 length is 15 residues. CDR3 in amino acids: CASSPFVGRTDTQYF. CDR3 in DNA: TGTGCCAGCAGCCCCTTCGTCGGCCGCACAGATACGCAGTATTTT.

This clone was detected many times. V is TRBV30 and J is TRBJ2-1; TRBD2 aligns across 11 bases. V was pared by 1 base and J by 7 bases, with 6 bases of the junction left unmatched. CDR3 length equals 15 residues. CDR1 is GTSNPN and CDR2 is SVGIG in the germline V gene (reference sequence). The CDR3 sequence: CAWSETSGSVNEQFF. For the CDR3, the DNA is TGTGCCTGGAGTGAAACTAGCGGGAGCGTAAATGAGCAGTTCTTC.

Concerning this clone itself: Distinct nucleotide sequences in the sample also encode this CDR3. The chain carries TRBV5-1 and TRBJ2-7; TRBD2 agrees at 12 bases. V gave up 4 bases and J gave up 4 bases; unmatched junction bases: 3. CDR3 length: 14 amino acids. Germline loops: CDR1 SGHRS, CDR2 YFSETQ. The CDR3 region is CASSQGTSGYEQYF. The CDR3, as DNA: TGCGCCAGCAGCCAAGGGACTAGCGGGTACGAGCAGTACTTC.

CDR3 sequence reads: CASSQGHSSYNEQFF. Here the CDR3 DNA reads TGTGCCAGCAGTCAGGGACACAGCTCCTACAATGAGCAGTTCTTC. The chain joins TRBV6-5 to TRBJ2-1, with D possibly matching TRBD1 (6 bases). Germline V gene lookup returns CDR1 MNHEY and CDR2 SVGAGI. Trimming pared 5 bases from V and 0 bases from J, leaving 11 bases between. This CDR3 region has 15 residues.

The CDR3 DNA reads TGCAGCGTTGAAGGGGGTAGGCACATCTTAGAAGCTTTCTTT. Protein: CSVEGGRHILEAFF. V is TRBV29-1 and J is TRBJ1-1; no reliable D call. The CDR3 length is 14 residues. The ends were cut back, 1 base at V and 8 bases at J, with 17 bases in the middle. Germline CDR1 SQVTM, CDR2 ANQGSEA. Using reference TRBV29-1 and TRBJ1-1 for the parts outside the CDR3, the full variable domain is SAVISQKPSRDICQRGTSLTIQCQVDSQVTMMFWYRQQPGQSLTLIATANQGSEATYESGFVIDKFPISRPNLTFSTLTVSNMSPEDSSIYLCSVEGGRHILEAFFGQGTRLTVV.

The rearrangement joins TRBV15 to TRBJ1-1, with a tentative D call TRBD1 (5 bases). The CDR3 spans 13 residues. V lost 8 bases and J 1 base, leaving 11 bases between the germline ends. The germline V gene encodes CDR1 LNHNV and CDR2 YYDKDF (reference sequence). The CDR3 protein is CATEGDRNTEAFF. The CDR3, as DNA: TGTGCCACCGAAGGGGATCGGAACACTGAAGCTTTCTTT. Based on the CDR3 plus reference TRBV15 and TRBJ1-1, the full variable domain is DAMVIQNPRYQVTQFGKPVTLSCSQTLNHNVMYWYQQKSSQAPKLLFHYYDKDFNNEADTPDNFQSRRPNTSFCFLDIRSPGLGDTAMYLCATEGDRNTEAFFGQGTRLTVV.

This clone occurred a few times. This chain uses TRBV4-3 with TRBJ2-7; TRBD1 might be the D (5 bases). The CDR3 totals 12 residues. Per germline, CDR1 LGHNA and CDR2 YSLEER. V shed 0 bases and J shed 5 bases, with 5 bases lying between them. DNA of the CDR3: TGCGCCAGCAGCCAAGAAGGGGACGAGCAGTACTTC. It codes for CASSQEGDEQYF.

The gene calls are TRBV19 and TRBJ2-2, with no clear D. Germline CDR1 is LNHDA and CDR2 is SQIVND (reference sequence). V was pared by 9 bases and J by 6 bases, with 17 bases between. This CDR3 is built from 14 residues. For the CDR3, the DNA is TGTGCCAGGTTGTGGTGGGGTTTTGCCGGGGAGCTGTTTTTT. It codes for CARLWWGFAGELFF.

This sequence joins TRBV28 and TRBJ2-1; 7 bases fit TRBD2. In germline, CDR1 is MDHEN, CDR2 SYDVKM. There are 16 residues in the CDR3. J lost 4 bases, V lost 1 base, and 7 bases had no gene match. The CDR3, as DNA: TGTGCCAGCAGTTTATCGTCGGGAGGTCTATACAATGAGCAGTTCTTC. Translated: CASSLSSGGLYNEQFF.

This clone has more than one count but fewer than ten. This chain uses TRBV5-1 with TRBJ2-3, with a tentative D call TRBD1 (5 bases). Trimming shortened V by 4 bases and J by 5 bases, and 8 bases separated the two germline ends. The CDR3 is 12 amino acids. Germline V gene lookup returns CDR1 SGHRS and CDR2 YFSETQ. DNA for the CDR3: TGCGCCAGCAGCCCCCAGGGAGATACGCAGTATTTT. Translation gives CASSPQGDTQYF.

This clone was observed a few times. This chain joins TRBV7-2 and TRBJ2-2; D might be TRBD1 (5 bases). With 3 bases removed from V and 2 bases from J, the gap between germline ends came to 10 bases. The CDR3 runs to 15 residues. Per the germline V gene, CDR1 is SGHTA and CDR2 is FQGNSA. The CDR3 nucleotides read TGTGCCAGCAGCTTCGACAGACTCAACACCGGGGAGCTGTTTTTT. It yields the protein CASSFDRLNTGELFF.

The gene calls are TRBV2 and TRBJ2-7, with D tentatively TRBD1 or TRBD2 (5 bases each). This CDR3 region has 12 residues. V lost 5 bases, J lost 13 bases, and 18 bases lay in between. Germline values: CDR1 SNHLY, CDR2 FYNNEI. CDR3 protein: CASSLVGTVAYF. The CDR3 DNA reads TGTGCCAGCAGTTTAGTCGGGACGGTCGCATACTTC. Variable domain in full (rest from reference TRBV2 and TRBJ2-7): EPEVTQTPSHQVTQMGQEVILRCVPISNHLYFYWYRQILGQKVEFLVSFYNNEISEKSEIFDDQFSVERPDGSNFTLKIRSTKLEDSAMYFCASSLVGTVAYFGPGTRLTVT.

The gene calls are TRBV27 and TRBJ2-3; 8 nucleotides agree with TRBD2. This CDR3 comprises 18 residues. Germline loops: CDR1 MNHEY, CDR2 SMNVEV (reference sequence). With 6 bases clipped from V and 5 bases from J, the junction kept 19 bases outside the gene matches. The CDR3 DNA sequence: TGTGCCAGCAGCCCAGGGTCCTGGGCGGGACTAGGGGGAGATACGCAGTATTTT. Translated, it gives CASSPGSWAGLGGDTQYF.

The J gene is TRBJ1-5, the V gene TRBV4-2; no definite D call. Deletions cut 0 bases from V and 6 bases from J, with 12 bases between. The CDR3 runs to 15 residues. Germline CDR1 and CDR2: LGHNA and YNFKEQ. This CDR3 is CASSQDNTAGQPQHF. CDR3 sequence (DNA): TGTGCCAGCAGCCAAGATAACACTGCGGGTCAGCCCCAGCATTTT.

The V gene is TRBV7-2, the J gene TRBJ2-3; 13 bases are shared with TRBD2. Germline CDR1 and CDR2: SGHTA and FQGNSA. This CDR3 region has 15 residues. J gave up 4 bases and V 4 bases, and 2 bases lay outside the gene matches. CDR3 DNA sequence: TGTGCCAGCAGCTCCGGACTAGCGGGAGCAGATACGCAGTATTTT. Its protein product is CASSSGLAGADTQYF. The full variable domain, completed using reference TRBV7-2 and TRBJ2-3, is GAGVSQSPSNKVTEKGKDVELRCDPISGHTALYWYRQSLGQGLEFLIYFQGNSAPDKSGLPSDRFSAERTGGSVSTLTIQRTQQEDSAVYLCASSSGLAGADTQYFGPGTRLTVL.

This clone was observed many times. The chain uses TRBV28 and TRBJ2-1, with TRBD1 matching over 8 bases. Germline assignment: CDR1 MDHEN and CDR2 SYDVKM. The V gene end was trimmed by 6 bases and the J gene end by 5 bases; junction bases not matched to a gene: 9. The CDR3 contains 15 residues. The CDR3 bases are TGTGCCAGCAGCCTTCCCGGGACAGGAAACAATGAGCAGTTCTTC. Protein: CASSLPGTGNNEQFF.

This clone appeared a few times. J is TRBJ2-7 and V is TRBV7-2, with 8 positions matching TRBD2. The V and J ends lost 0 bases and 6 bases, in that order; junction bases with no gene match: 4. CDR3 length: 14 amino acids. CDR1 is SGHTA and CDR2 is FQGNSA in the germline V gene. The CDR3 DNA reads TGTGCCAGCAGCTTAGCAGCGGGAGTTCGCGAGCAGTACTTC. It specifies CASSLAAGVREQYF.

This chain joins TRBV30 and TRBJ1-2, with D possibly TRBD1 on 5 matching bases. Germline CDR1 GTSNPN, CDR2 SVGIG (reference sequence). The CDR3 sequence is 12 residues long. Trimming took off 8 bases at V and 4 bases at J, with 14 bases between the two ends. CDR3 nucleotide sequence: TGTGCCAGCAGCTCCAGGGTCTATGGCTACACCTTC. Amino acids: CASSSRVYGYTF.

This clone has only a few counts. The rearrangement uses TRBV6-6 and TRBJ2-1; the D call may be TRBD1 or TRBD2 (5 bases each). With 6 bases removed from V and 7 bases from J, the gap between germline ends came to 16 bases. Per the germline V gene, CDR1 is MNHNY and CDR2 is SVGAGI (reference sequence). The CDR3 covers 14 residues. The CDR3 nucleotides read TGTGCCAGCAGCCTACTAGGGGAGACAAATGAGCAGTTCTTC. This encodes CASSLLGETNEQFF.

Concerning this clone: At one of its ends the junction is not consistent with the germline gene, which may arise from a read error. Other DNA variants within this sample encode the same CDR3. V and J are TRBV30 and TRBJ2-6; no definite D call. This CDR3 comprises 14 residues. The V gene's germline CDR1 is GTSNPN and CDR2 SVGIG (reference sequence). This chain's CDR3 is CASHQSSGANVLTF. In DNA form, the CDR3 reads TGTGCCAGCCACCAGAGCTCTGGAGCCAACGTCCTGACTTTC.

This clone was recorded a few times. A junction end diverges from the germline sequence, so it may reflect a read error. The rearrangement uses TRBV27 and TRBJ2-7; unclear D gene. This CDR3 region has 10 residues. Per germline, CDR1 MNHEY and CDR2 SMNVEV (reference sequence). This CDR3 reads CASNRRPGNF. The CDR3 nucleotides are TGTGCCAGCAACCGAAGACCCGGCAACTTC.

Only a few counts were recorded for this clone. Compared with germline, one end of the junction differs, possibly owing to a read error. V gene TRBV7-7 combines with J gene TRBJ2-1; 8 bases agree with TRBD1. This CDR3 spans 15 amino acids. Per the germline V gene, CDR1 is SSHAT and CDR2 is FNYEAQ (reference sequence). The CDR3 DNA is TGTGCTAGCAGCCCACCGGGACAGGAGACTGTTGAGCAGTTCTTC. Translation gives CASSPPGQETVEQFF.